These 8 T cell receptor beta chains originate from one sample sequenced in a study of high-grade serous ovarian cancer treatment subgroups (dated by TCRdb to about 2021). Collection of tumor samples took place before definitive surgery or chemotherapy. Receptor libraries were prepared by the immunoSEQ multiplex PCR assay. TCRdb mirrors the immuneACCESS table, restricted to in-frame sequences. Some clones are absent from its copies; in checked studies, under half trace to an unresolved V gene, and the reason for the others is unknown. Recorded for this sample are about 6,800 clones; over 60% of them occurred a single time. 4.8% of the sample is taken by the ten largest. The material sequenced was tumor tissue. These receptors were taken from a human donor with high-grade serous ovarian cancer.

The CDR3 DNA reads as TGCGCCAGCAGCTTGGCGATGGGAAATCATGGCTACACCTTC. Translation: CASSLAMGNHGYTF. The rearrangement joins TRBV5-1 to TRBJ1-2; D is uncertain. Germline CDR1 is SGHRS and CDR2 is YFSETQ. The CDR3 runs to 14 residues. V was shortened by 0 bases and J by 6 bases, with 12 bases between the two germline ends.

The chain is built from TRBV19 and TRBJ2-2, with TRBD2 as a possible D gene (5 bases). The germline V gene has CDR1 LNHDA and CDR2 SQIVND (reference sequence). There are 13 residues in the CDR3. The V gene lost 7 bases and the J gene lost 1 base, with 7 bases spanning the gap. CDR3 DNA: TGTGCCAGTATCGGGGTGAACACCGGGGAGCTGTTTTTT. Its protein is CASIGVNTGELFF.

This clone was counted a few times. This chain joins TRBV9 and TRBJ1-2; TRBD1 aligns across 12 bases. This CDR3 spans 17 amino acids. Germline V gene sequence: CDR1 SGDLS, CDR2 YYNGEE. V trimming: 4 bases; J trimming: 8 bases; junction bases outside the gene matches: 15. CDR3 in amino acids: CASSPGTGGAARHGYTF. The CDR3 nucleotides are TGTGCCAGCAGCCCAGGGACAGGGGGCGCGGCGCGGCACGGCTACACCTTC.

The rearrangement links TRBV27 to TRBJ1-5, with D tentatively TRBD1 (6 bases). With 6 bases removed from V and 6 bases from J, the gap between germline ends came to 12 bases. Germline CDR1 is MNHEY and CDR2 is SMNVEV (reference sequence). The CDR3 loop spans 13 amino acids. CDR3 coding DNA: TGTGCCAGCAGCTCACAGGGTTTTCAGCCCCAGCATTTT. It translates to CASSSQGFQPQHF.

The rearrangement uses TRBV15 and TRBJ1-1; D is unresolved. Trimming shortened V by 0 bases and J by 3 bases, and 11 bases separated the two germline ends. The CDR3 spans 15 residues. Per germline, CDR1 LNHNV and CDR2 YYDKDF (reference sequence). Written as DNA, the CDR3 is TGTGCCACCAGCAGAGATCTTGAGTGGGACACTGAAGCTTTCTTT. It codes for CATSRDLEWDTEAFF.

This chain uses TRBV6-1 with TRBJ2-5, with 10 bases lining up with TRBD2. The ends lost 3 bases at V and 4 bases at J; junction bases unmatched: 5. Germline loops: CDR1 MNHNS, CDR2 SASEGT. The CDR3 consists of 15 residues. The CDR3 here is CASSEISGGAETQYF. The CDR3 DNA reads as TGTGCCAGCAGTGAGATCAGCGGGGGGGCAGAGACCCAGTACTTC.

V and J are TRBV4-3 and TRBJ1-5; weak D call: TRBD1 (5 bases). Germline loops: CDR1 LGHNA, CDR2 YSLEER. With 0 bases removed from V and 4 bases from J, the gap between germline ends came to 10 bases. This CDR3 has 15 amino acids. CDR3 sequence reads: CASSQDGGLNQPQHF. As DNA, the CDR3 is TGCGCCAGCAGCCAAGACGGGGGTCTGAATCAGCCCCAGCATTTT.

The V and J genes are TRBV19 and TRBJ2-7; TRBD2 matches 9 bases. V trimming: 3 bases; J trimming: 2 bases; junction bases outside the gene matches: 5. Germline V lookup: CDR1 LNHDA, CDR2 SQIVND (reference sequence). The CDR3 extends over 15 amino acids. The CDR3 loop is CASSMDSGGTYEQYF. CDR3 nucleotides: TGTGCCAGTAGTATGGATAGCGGGGGAACCTACGAGCAGTACTTC.